This TCR beta chain was recorded in a study of OX40 agonist ivuxolimab in advanced cancers. Whole-study context: Every 2 weeks, patients got intravenous ivuxolimab at one of six dose levels (0.01-10 mg/kg). Of mixed ages from about 20 to 85 and averaging approximately 60 years, the group was almost 85% male.

As regards this clone: Its antigen is unidentified.

General study findings and limits: In CD8+ T cells, expanded clones were on average more numerous than in CD4+.

Method: immunoSEQ multiplex PCR; TCRdb's copy keeps in-frame clones and lacks some. The table has over 65,000 clones, approximately 92% seen once; the top ten hold 0.5% to 0.65%. Enrollment shut out patients with autoimmune disease history or systemic immunosuppression. This TCR derives from an adult with an advanced solid tumor such as melanoma, head and neck, liver or kidney cancer. The sample was CD4+ or CD8+ T cells sorted from blood, taken in a trial of the OX40 agonist ivuxolimab.

CDR3 DNA sequence: TGTGCCAGCAATCTTCCGCCCCTGGAGACCCAGTACTTC. It specifies CASNLPPLETQYF. The chain employs TRBV28 and TRBJ2-5; unclear D gene. The CDR3 is made up of 13 amino acids. V shed 7 bases and J shed 5 bases, with 14 bases lying between them. Germline V gene sequence: CDR1 MDHEN, CDR2 SYDVKM. The full variable domain, in which reference TRBV28 and TRBJ2-5 provide the parts outside the CDR3, is DVKVTQSSRYLVKRTGEKVFLECVQDMDHENMFWYRQDPGLGLRLIYFSYDVKMKEKGDIPEGYSVSREKKERFSLILESASTNQTSMYLCASNLPPLETQYFGPGTRLLVL.